One T cell receptor beta chain is described in this entry. What it binds is not known. The data stem from a study of CD8 T cells in ankylosing spondylitis. Study-wide points: Before this, some motif variants had been reported in reactive arthritis synovial fluid and blood. Characteristic, it appeared, of ankylosing spondylitis blood was a TCR beta motif of several highly homologous variants. Reports say disease-linked clones showed up significantly more in matched ankylosing spondylitis synovial fluid. Researchers report that disease-linked clones proved CD8+ and relatively rare in peripheral blood.

A quantitative 5'-RACE method, one with molecular barcodes, was used to make TCR beta libraries. TCRdb re-derived calls from the 5' RACE reads in MiXCR, one entry per CDR3 protein. The repertoire includes 650,000 to 800,000 distinct CDR3 sequences, under 20% of them detected once, and around 19% sits in the top ten. Sequencing was performed on blood, either unsorted or a sorted T cell fraction (not recorded which). The clonotype was recovered from a male donor with ankylosing spondylitis.

The DNA of the CDR3 is TGTGCCCTCGGGGGAGGCACTGAAGCTTTCTTT. Amino acid sequence: CALGGGTEAFF. The chain carries TRBV7-9 and TRBJ1-1, with TRBD1 as a possible D gene (5 bases). V lost 11 bases and J 4 bases, leaving 11 bases between the germline ends. The CDR3 has 11 amino acids. Per germline, CDR1 SEHNR and CDR2 FQNEAQ (reference sequence).